The clone carrying this TCR beta chain showed up just once. Its antigen is as yet unknown. Per germline, CDR1 LNHDA and CDR2 SQIVND (reference sequence). This CDR3 is built from 15 residues. The V and J ends lost 6 bases and 1 base, in that order; junction bases with no gene match: 6. Ten milliliters of peripheral blood were drawn from each donor. The data belong to a study of type 1 and type 2 diabetes patients. Study-level information: Donors were type 1 diabetes, type 2 diabetes, or nondiabetic controls. Magnetic bead positive selection isolated CD4+ or CD8+ T cells from PBMCs. Findings and limits, study-wide: Type 2 diabetes repertoires were more diverse than type 1 diabetes repertoires.

The PCR template was genomic DNA. A primer set of 30 forward and 13 reverse primers amplified the CDR3. A single record per CDR3 protein comes from TCRdb applying MiXCR to the multiplex PCR reads. The data contain fewer than 300,000 distinct CDR3 sequences, 45% to 60% of them seen just once; the ten biggest clones take up roughly an eighth. The sequencing input was peripheral blood mononuclear cells (PBMCs). The sequence was obtained from a man aged 18 to 29 with type 2 diabetes. V gene TRBV19 combines with J gene TRBJ1-1; 9 positions agree with TRBD1. Written as DNA, the CDR3 is TGTGCCAGTAGGGACAGGGGTAGGAAGAACACTGAAGCTTTCTTT. Translated: CASRDRGRKNTEAFF. Using reference TRBV19 and TRBJ1-1 for the parts outside the CDR3, the full variable domain is DGGITQSPKYLFRKEGQNVTLSCEQNLNHDAMYWYRQDPGQGLRLIYYSQIVNDFQKGDIAEGYSVSREKKESFPLTVTSAQKNPTAFYLCASRDRGRKNTEAFFGQGTRLTVV.